Shown below are 24 T cell receptor beta chains from a single sample sequenced in a study of T cells in Graves' hyperthyroidism and ophthalmopathy. RNA transcripts gave rise to amplified TCR beta CDR3 regions. Researchers ran a first-round RT-PCR on the TCR CDR3 using the HTBI primer set. TCRdb re-derived calls from the multiplex PCR reads in MiXCR, one entry per CDR3 protein. This sample carries a few hundred thousand distinct CDR3 sequences, approximately 15% of them seen once, and the ten largest clones take less than 3.5%. The sequencing sample was made of blood. Source of these receptors: a woman aged 40 to 50 with Graves' ophthalmopathy.

The chain employs TRBV28 and TRBJ1-1; D is perhaps TRBD1 (6 bases). V was cut by 7 bases and J by 3 bases, with 12 bases left in between. Germline CDR1 and CDR2: MDHEN and SYDVKM. CDR3 length: 13 amino acids. The CDR3 is CASNLRGDTEAFF. The CDR3 bases are TGTGCCAGCAACCTCAGGGGTGACACTGAAGCTTTCTTT.

This chain uses TRBV3-1 with TRBJ2-3; D may be TRBD2 (6 bases). This CDR3 spans 13 amino acids. V dropped 6 bases and J dropped 4 bases, with 11 bases sitting between them. The germline CDR1 and CDR2 sequences are LGHDT and YNNKEL (reference sequence). This CDR3 is CASRGLGPDTQYF. DNA for the CDR3: TGTGCCAGCAGGGGACTTGGACCAGATACGCAGTATTTT.

This clonotype was seen at least ten times. CDR3 amino acids: CASSFNRVNTEAFF. DNA of the CDR3: TGTGCCAGCAGCTTTAACAGGGTGAACACTGAAGCTTTCTTT. The V call is TRBV11-2, the J call TRBJ1-1; perhaps TRBD1 as D (6 bases). Trimming stripped 3 bases from V and 0 bases from J, with 8 bases between. This CDR3 has 14 residues. Germline V lookup: CDR1 SGHAT, CDR2 FQNNGV.

This clonotype came up many times. DNA for the CDR3: TGTGCCACCTCCTTGGCAGGGGGCGCTTCGAACACTGAAGCTTTCTTT. This codes for CATSLAGGASNTEAFF. This chain connects TRBV7-9 to TRBJ1-1; 8 positions agree with TRBD1. CDR1 SEHNR and CDR2 FQNEAQ come from the germline V gene (reference sequence). V gave up 10 bases and J gave up 1 base; unmatched junction bases: 14. The CDR3 extends over 16 amino acids. Filled out from reference TRBV7-9 and TRBJ1-1, the complete variable domain reads DTGVSQNPRHKITKRGQNVTFRCDPISEHNRLYWYRQTLGQGPEFLTYFQNEAQLEKSRLLSDRFSAERPKGSFSTLEIQRTEQGDSAMYLCATSLAGGASNTEAFFGQGTRLTVV.

The sample holds many counts of this clonotype. The gene calls are TRBV7-9 and TRBJ2-1; a weak D match, TRBD2 (5 bases). Germline V gene data show CDR1 as SEHNR and CDR2 as FQNEAQ (reference sequence). Trimming shortened V by 5 bases and J by 7 bases, and 12 bases separated the two germline ends. CDR3 length: 13 amino acids. The CDR3 bases are TGTGCCAGCAGCATAGGACTTGTTAATGAGCAGTTCTTC. Translated: CASSIGLVNEQFF. Looking up the rest from reference TRBV7-9 and TRBJ2-1 gives the full variable domain: DTGVSQNPRHKITKRGQNVTFRCDPISEHNRLYWYRQTLGQGPEFLTYFQNEAQLEKSRLLSDRFSAERPKGSFSTLEIQRTEQGDSAMYLCASSIGLVNEQFFGPGTRLTVL.

Many counts were recorded for this clonotype. This chain links TRBV3-1 with TRBJ1-1; D remains unclear. Germline V CDR1 and CDR2: LGHDT, YNNKEL (reference sequence). V lost 1 base to trimming and J lost 5 bases, with 14 bases between them. CDR3 length: 15 residues. The CDR3 loop reads CASSQGNPGRTEAFF. CDR3 sequence (DNA): TGTGCCAGCAGCCAAGGAAACCCCGGACGGACTGAAGCTTTCTTT.

The chain has TRBV7-2 and TRBJ2-5; D call uncertain. Germline CDR1 is SGHTA and CDR2 is FQGNSA. The CDR3 spans 14 residues. Trimming pared 0 bases from V and 0 bases from J, leaving 5 bases between. In nucleotides, the CDR3 is TGTGCCAGCAGCTTAGCAGGGTACCAAGAGACCCAGTACTTC. Its protein is CASSLAGYQETQYF.

The chain combines TRBV6-2 or TRBV6-3 with TRBJ2-3; 10 bases line up with TRBD1. V shed 11 bases, J shed 4 bases, and the junction held 9 bases outside the gene matches. The CDR3 covers 14 residues. Germline lookup yields CDR1 MNHEY and CDR2 SVGEGT. CDR3 coding DNA: TGTGCCGGCAAGACAGGGGGCATTTCAGATACGCAGTATTTT. Its translation is CAGKTGGISDTQYF.

V gene TRBV7-6 combines with J gene TRBJ1-3; TRBD1 might be the D (5 bases). Germline values: CDR1 SGHVS, CDR2 FNYEAQ. The V end was cut by 4 bases, the J end by 7 bases, with 8 bases between. The length of the CDR3 is 12 residues. The CDR3: CASSSYRNTIYF. Written as DNA, the CDR3 is TGTGCCAGCAGCTCATACAGGAACACCATATATTTT. The full variable domain, rest sourced from reference TRBV7-6 and TRBJ1-3, is GAGVSQSPRYKVTKRGQDVALRCDPISGHVSLYWYRQALGQGPEFLTYFNYEAQQDKSGLPNDRFSAERPEGSISTLTIQRTEQRDSAMYRCASSSYRNTIYFGEGSWLTVV.

In its sample, this clonotype was seen a few times. The rearrangement joins TRBV5-5 to TRBJ1-4; D is undetermined. V was cut by 3 bases and J by 5 bases, with 14 bases left in between. The CDR3 sequence is 15 residues long. The germline gives CDR1 SGHKS, CDR2 YYEKEE (reference sequence). CDR3 in DNA: TGTGCCAGCAGCTCCCAGGTGGCAGGCAATGAAAAACTGTTTTTT. This codes for CASSSQVAGNEKLFF.

This chain joins TRBV18 and TRBJ2-5; TRBD1 matches 12 bases. CDR3 length equals 15 residues. Germline CDR1 KGHSH, CDR2 LQKENI. With 3 bases clipped from V and 5 bases from J, the junction kept 4 bases outside the gene matches. CDR3 in amino acids: CASSPGQGAIETQYF. CDR3 nucleotide sequence: TGTGCCAGCTCACCGGGACAGGGGGCTATCGAGACCCAGTACTTC.

This chain's CDR3 is CASRRDGSSGELFF. CDR3 bases: TGTGCCAGCAGAAGAGATGGGTCTAGCGGGGAGCTGTTTTTT. The chain links TRBV2 to TRBJ2-2; no clear D. Trimming shortened V by 6 bases and J by 7 bases, and 15 bases separated the two germline ends. Germline V lookup: CDR1 SNHLY, CDR2 FYNNEI. CDR3 length equals 14 residues.

The V and J genes are TRBV24-1 and TRBJ2-1, with TRBD1 matching over 7 bases. Germline assignment: CDR1 KGHDR and CDR2 SFDVKD. The V segment lost 5 bases and the J segment 2 bases; nucleotides outside the gene matches: 5. The CDR3 loop spans 15 amino acids. The CDR3 spells CATSVAGGPYNEQFF. The CDR3 bases are TGTGCCACCAGTGTGGCAGGGGGACCCTACAATGAGCAGTTCTTC.

On this clonotype itself: Relative to the germline gene, one junction end is altered; a read error may explain this. The V gene is TRBV20-1, the J gene TRBJ2-1; D tentatively reads TRBD1 or TRBD2 (6 bases each). CDR3 length: 14 residues. Germline V lookup: CDR1 DFQATT, CDR2 SNEGSKA (reference sequence). The CDR3 region has the DNA TGCGGTGCTAGACGGGGGCCCTCCTACAATGAGCAGTTCTTC. As protein: CGARRGPSYNEQFF.

This clonotype was seen many times. V usage is TRBV11-2 and J usage is TRBJ2-1; D may be TRBD1 (5 bases). The CDR3 has 17 residues. In germline, CDR1 is SGHAT, CDR2 FQNNGV. Trimming removed 0 bases from V and 5 bases from J, with 17 bases in between. CDR3 loop: CASSLDRQTAGDNEQFF. DNA of the CDR3: TGTGCCAGCAGCTTAGATCGTCAGACAGCCGGCGACAATGAGCAGTTCTTC.

This clonotype turned up a few times. The CDR3 region is CSARDRGPPGELFF. The CDR3 nucleotides are TGCAGTGCTAGAGACAGGGGACCCCCCGGGGAGCTGTTTTTT. The chain combines TRBV20-1 with TRBJ2-2; D is possibly TRBD1 (6 bases). The CDR3 consists of 14 residues. Germline V gene lookup returns CDR1 DFQATT and CDR2 SNEGSKA (reference sequence). V was shortened by 0 bases and J by 6 bases, with 11 bases between the two germline ends.

This clonotype was seen at least ten times. This chain links TRBV6-1 with TRBJ1-1; no definite D call. Per germline, CDR1 MNHNS and CDR2 SASEGT. This CDR3 contains 14 residues. Trimming shortened V by 4 bases and J by 7 bases, and 16 bases separated the two germline ends. DNA of the CDR3: TGTGCCAGCAGTGTGTTTGCAGGAAAGAATGAAGCTTTCTTT. This gives the protein CASSVFAGKNEAFF.

The chain is built from TRBV5-8 and TRBJ2-1; D not resolved. The germline V and J ends were trimmed by 5 bases and 5 bases, with 8 bases remaining between them. Germline-derived CDR1 and CDR2 are SGHTS and YDEGEE. The CDR3 totals 12 residues. CDR3 region: CASRPAHNEQFF. CDR3 nucleotide sequence: TGTGCCAGCAGACCTGCTCACAATGAGCAGTTCTTC.

As to this clonotype: Here the CDR3 omits its conserved ending phenylalanine or tryptophan, so a read error is the likely source. This rearrangement joins TRBV11-2 to TRBJ2-2; no definite D call. This CDR3 region has 17 residues. V was cut by 2 bases and J by 2 bases, with 15 bases left in between. Germline V CDR1 and CDR2: SGHAT, FQNNGV. The CDR3 nucleotides are TGTGCCAGCAGCTTATCTAACCAGAACCTCAACACCGGGGAGCTGTTTTCT. This encodes CASSLSNQNLNTGELFS.

This clonotype was seen ten or more times. CDR3: CASTILQGGNIIRTDTQYF. The CDR3, as DNA: TGTGCCAGCACGATCCTACAGGGGGGGAATATAATTCGCACAGATACGCAGTATTTT. The chain couples TRBV11-2 to TRBJ2-3, with TRBD1 as a possible D gene (8 bases). Trimming cost V 7 bases and J 1 base, with 27 bases left between them. This CDR3 contains 19 residues. The germline V gene has CDR1 SGHAT and CDR2 FQNNGV.

This chain connects TRBV10-3 to TRBJ1-3; D is unclear. The V and J ends lost 6 bases and 0 bases respectively, with 9 bases between them. Germline V gene lookup returns CDR1 ENHRY and CDR2 SYGVKD. The CDR3 length is 14 residues. The CDR3 protein is CAIRAALSGNTIYF. In nucleotides, the CDR3 is TGTGCCATCAGGGCGGCTCTCTCTGGAAACACCATATATTTT.

Turning to this clonotype: A much larger clone lies a single base off, so this may be a read error. The chain combines TRBV7-2 with TRBJ2-7, with 8 nucleotides matching TRBD1. The CDR3 has 15 residues. Germline-derived CDR1 and CDR2 are SGHTA and FQGNSA. V gave up 5 bases and J gave up 3 bases; unmatched junction bases: 9. The DNA for the CDR3 is TGTGCCAGCAGCCCGCGCGGACAGGGATACTACGAGCAGTACTTC. As protein: CASSPRGQGYYEQYF. Full variable domain (outside the CDR3, taken from reference TRBV7-2 and TRBJ2-7): GAGVSQSPSNKVTEKGKDVELRCDPISGHTALYWYRQSLGQGLEFLIYFQGNSAPDKSGLPSDRFSAERTGGSVSTLTIQRTQQEDSAVYLCASSPRGQGYYEQYFGPGTRLTVT.

This clonotype occurred many times. The rearrangement joins TRBV7-3 to TRBJ1-5; D might be TRBD1 (6 bases). Trimming cost V 3 bases and J 5 bases, with 8 bases left between them. The CDR3 runs 13 residues. CDR1 and CDR2 (germline): SGHTA, FQGTGA. CDR3 region: CASSLNRDQPQHF. DNA for the CDR3: TGTGCCAGCAGCTTGAACAGGGATCAGCCCCAGCATTTT.

The chain combines TRBV7-9 with TRBJ2-7; D possibly corresponds to TRBD2 (5 bases). Germline CDR1 reads SEHNR; CDR2 reads FQNEAQ (reference sequence). V was cut by 5 bases and J by 4 bases, with 18 bases left in between. This CDR3 region has 15 residues. The CDR3 sequence: CASSTIGGGWYEQYF. CDR3 nucleotide sequence: TGTGCCAGCAGCACGATTGGAGGCGGGTGGTACGAGCAGTACTTC.